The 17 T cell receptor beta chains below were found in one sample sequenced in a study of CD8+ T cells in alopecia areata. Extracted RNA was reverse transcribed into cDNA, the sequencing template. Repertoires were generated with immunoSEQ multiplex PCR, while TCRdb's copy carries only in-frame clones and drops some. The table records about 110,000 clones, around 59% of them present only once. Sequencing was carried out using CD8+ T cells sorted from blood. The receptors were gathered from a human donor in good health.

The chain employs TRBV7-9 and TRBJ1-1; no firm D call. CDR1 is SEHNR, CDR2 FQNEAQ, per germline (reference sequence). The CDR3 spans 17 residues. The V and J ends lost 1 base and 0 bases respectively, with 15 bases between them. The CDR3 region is CASSLGSPILMNTEAFF. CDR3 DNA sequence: TGTGCCAGCAGCTTAGGTTCCCCGATCCTTATGAACACTGAAGCTTTCTTT. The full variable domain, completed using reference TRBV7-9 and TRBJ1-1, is DTGVSQNPRHKITKRGQNVTFRCDPISEHNRLYWYRQTLGQGPEFLTYFQNEAQLEKSRLLSDRFSAERPKGSFSTLEIQRTEQGDSAMYLCASSLGSPILMNTEAFFGQGTRLTVV.

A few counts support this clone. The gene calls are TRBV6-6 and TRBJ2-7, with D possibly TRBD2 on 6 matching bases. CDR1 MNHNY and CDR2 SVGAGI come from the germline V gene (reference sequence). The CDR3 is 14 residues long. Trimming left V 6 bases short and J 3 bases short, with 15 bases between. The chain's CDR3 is CASRTGTGRYEQYF. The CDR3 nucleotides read TGTGCCAGCAGAACCGGGACTGGACGCTACGAGCAGTACTTC.

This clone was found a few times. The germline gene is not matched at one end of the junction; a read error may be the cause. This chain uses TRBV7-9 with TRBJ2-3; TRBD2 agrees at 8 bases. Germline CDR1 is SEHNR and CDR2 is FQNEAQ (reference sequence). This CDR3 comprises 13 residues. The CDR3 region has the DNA TGTGCCAGCAGCTTACCGCTACCACGGGGGGGTAATTTT. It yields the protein CASSLPLPRGGNF.

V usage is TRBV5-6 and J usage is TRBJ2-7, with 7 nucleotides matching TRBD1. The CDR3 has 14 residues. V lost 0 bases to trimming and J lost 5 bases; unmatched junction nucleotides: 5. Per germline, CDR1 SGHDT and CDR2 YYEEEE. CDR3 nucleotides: TGTGCCAGCAGCTTGGGACAGGGCTTCCACGAGCAGTACTTC. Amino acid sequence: CASSLGQGFHEQYF.

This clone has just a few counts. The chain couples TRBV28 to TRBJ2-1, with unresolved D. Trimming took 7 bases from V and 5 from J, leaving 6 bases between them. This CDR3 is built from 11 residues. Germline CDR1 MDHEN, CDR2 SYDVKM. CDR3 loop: CASNSNNEQFF. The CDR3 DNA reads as TGTGCCAGCAACAGCAACAATGAGCAGTTCTTC. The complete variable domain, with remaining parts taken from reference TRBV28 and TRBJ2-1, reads DVKVTQSSRYLVKRTGEKVFLECVQDMDHENMFWYRQDPGLGLRLIYFSYDVKMKEKGDIPEGYSVSREKKERFSLILESASTNQTSMYLCASNSNNEQFFGPGTRLTVL.

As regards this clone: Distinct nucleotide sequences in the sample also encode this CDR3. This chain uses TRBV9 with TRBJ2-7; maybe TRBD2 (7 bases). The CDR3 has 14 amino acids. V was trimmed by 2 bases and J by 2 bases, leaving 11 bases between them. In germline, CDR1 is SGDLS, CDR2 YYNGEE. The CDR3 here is CASSVGGGPYEQYF. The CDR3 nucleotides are TGTGCCAGCAGCGTCGGCGGGGGCCCCTACGAGCAGTACTTC.

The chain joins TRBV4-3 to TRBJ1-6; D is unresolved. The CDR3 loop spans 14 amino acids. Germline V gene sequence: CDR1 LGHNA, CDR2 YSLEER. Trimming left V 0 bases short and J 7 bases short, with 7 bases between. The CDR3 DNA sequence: TGCGCCAGCAGCCAAGATGCTTTGAATTCACCCCTCCACTTT. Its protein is CASSQDALNSPLHF.

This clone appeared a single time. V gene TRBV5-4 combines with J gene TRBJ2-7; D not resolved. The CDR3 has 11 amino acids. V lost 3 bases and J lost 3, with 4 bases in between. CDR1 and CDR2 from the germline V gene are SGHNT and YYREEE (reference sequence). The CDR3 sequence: CASSSDYEQYF. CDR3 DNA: TGTGCCAGCAGCTCCGACTACGAGCAGTACTTC. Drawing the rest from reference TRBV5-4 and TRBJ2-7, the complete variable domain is ETGVTQSPTHLIKTRGQQVTLRCSSQSGHNTVSWYQQALGQGPQFIFQYYREEENGRGNFPPRFSGLQFPNYSSELNVNALELDDSALYLCASSSDYEQYFGPGTRLTVT.

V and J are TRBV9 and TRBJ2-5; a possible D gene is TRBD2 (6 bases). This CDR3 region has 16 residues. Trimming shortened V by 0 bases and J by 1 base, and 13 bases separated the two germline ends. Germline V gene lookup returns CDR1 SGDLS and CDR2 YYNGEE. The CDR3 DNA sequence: TGTGCCAGCAGCGTAGGAGGAGGGGACCCCCAAGAGACCCAGTACTTC. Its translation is CASSVGGGDPQETQYF.

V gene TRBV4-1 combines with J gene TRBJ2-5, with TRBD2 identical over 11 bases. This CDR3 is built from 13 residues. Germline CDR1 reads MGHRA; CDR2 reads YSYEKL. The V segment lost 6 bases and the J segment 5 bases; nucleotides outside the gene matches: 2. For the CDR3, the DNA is TGCGCCAGCAGACCTAGCGGGGGGGAGACCCAGTACTTC. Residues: CASRPSGGETQYF.

CDR3 region: CASSDLGGTWGTQYF. The CDR3 DNA reads as TGTGCCAGCAGTGACCTAGGTGGCACGTGGGGGACCCAGTACTTC. The chain employs TRBV6-4 and TRBJ2-5; D is uncertain. The CDR3 totals 15 residues. The V end lost 2 bases, the J end lost 7 bases, and 17 bases lay between the germline ends. Looked up from germline, CDR1 is MRHNA and CDR2 is SNTAGT.

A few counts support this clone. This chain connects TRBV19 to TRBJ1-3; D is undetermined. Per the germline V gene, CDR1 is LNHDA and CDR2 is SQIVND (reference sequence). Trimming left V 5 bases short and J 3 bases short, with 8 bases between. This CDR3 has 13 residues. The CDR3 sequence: CASSAHLGNTIYF. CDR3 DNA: TGTGCCAGTAGTGCACATCTTGGAAACACCATATATTTT. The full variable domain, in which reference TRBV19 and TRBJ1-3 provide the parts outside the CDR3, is DGGITQSPKYLFRKEGQNVTLSCEQNLNHDAMYWYRQDPGQGLRLIYYSQIVNDFQKGDIAEGYSVSREKKESFPLTVTSAQKNPTAFYLCASSAHLGNTIYFGEGSWLTVV.

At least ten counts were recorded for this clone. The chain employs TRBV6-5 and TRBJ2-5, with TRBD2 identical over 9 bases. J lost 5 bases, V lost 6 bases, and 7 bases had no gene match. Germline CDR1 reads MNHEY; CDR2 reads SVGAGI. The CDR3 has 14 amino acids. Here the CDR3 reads CASRKGLASETQYF. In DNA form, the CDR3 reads TGTGCCAGCAGAAAGGGACTAGCTTCGGAGACCCAGTACTTC.

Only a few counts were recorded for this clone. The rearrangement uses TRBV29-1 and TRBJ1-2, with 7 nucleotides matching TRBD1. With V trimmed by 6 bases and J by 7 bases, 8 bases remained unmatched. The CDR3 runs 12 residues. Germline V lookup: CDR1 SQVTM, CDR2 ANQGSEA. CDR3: CSVPTGNRGYTF. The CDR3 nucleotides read TGCAGCGTCCCGACAGGGAACCGTGGCTACACCTTC.

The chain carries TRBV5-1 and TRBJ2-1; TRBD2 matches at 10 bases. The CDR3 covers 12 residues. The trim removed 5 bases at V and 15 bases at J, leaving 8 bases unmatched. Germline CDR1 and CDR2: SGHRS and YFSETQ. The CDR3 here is CASSSSGGAWFF. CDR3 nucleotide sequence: TGCGCCAGCAGTTCAAGCGGGGGGGCGTGGTTCTTC.

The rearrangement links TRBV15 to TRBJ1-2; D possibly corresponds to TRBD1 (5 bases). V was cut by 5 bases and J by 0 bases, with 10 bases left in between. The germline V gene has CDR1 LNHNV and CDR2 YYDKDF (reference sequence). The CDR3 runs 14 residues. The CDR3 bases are TGTGCCACCAGCCCCTGGGGGACTAACTATGGCTACACCTTC. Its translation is CATSPWGTNYGYTF.

In DNA, the CDR3 is TGTGCCAGCAGCGAGTCGGGGACCGCAGTGCTGGACGAGCAGTACTTC. Translated, it gives CASSESGTAVLDEQYF. V is TRBV9 and J is TRBJ2-7; D possibly matches TRBD1 or TRBD2 (5 bases each). V was clipped by 3 bases and J by 5 bases, with 21 bases between them. The CDR3 loop spans 16 amino acids. CDR1 SGDLS and CDR2 YYNGEE come from the germline V gene.